This TCR beta chain was identified in a study of T cell responses to AZD1222 COVID-19 vaccine. General study results and limits: Vaccine-associated CD4 TCRs ranged over spike, dominating at 160-218 and 743-854. None of the repertoires were sampled until the peak T cell response had passed. Reportedly, nearly half of unique spike TCRs recognized epitopes outside B.1.351/B.1.1.7 mutations. There were mostly white British donors and more females than males, and clonal diversity was possibly underestimated.

Of note for this clone: Its matching antigen is unknown.

Trimming removed 2 bases from V and 7 bases from J, with 11 bases in between. The CDR3 consists of 13 residues. Germline V gene sequence: CDR1 LNHDA, CDR2 SQIVND (reference sequence). The method was immunoSEQ multiplex PCR; TCRdb's version includes in-frame clones alone and lacks a portion of them. Of roughly 100,000 clones in the sample, around 80% were seen once. This sample comprised peripheral blood, obtained on day 0 of AZD1222 vaccination. The chain has TRBV19 and TRBJ1-2; D is perhaps TRBD1 (6 bases). This TCR was recovered from an adult in good health. This chain's CDR3 is CASSIQGTGGYTF. CDR3 nucleotide sequence: TGTGCCAGTAGTATACAGGGGACCGGTGGCTACACCTTC.